One sample yielded the 10 T cell receptor beta chains listed below, sequenced in a study of CD8+ T cells in alopecia areata. Documented treatment: oral pan-JAK inhibitor, 5-10 mg twice daily. TCR sequencing used cDNA made by reverse transcription of extracted RNA. Method: immunoSEQ multiplex PCR; TCRdb's copy keeps in-frame clones and lacks some. The data hold around 160,000 clones, with around three fifths observed a single time. Sequences were derived from CD4+ T cells sorted from blood, sampled at week 24, from a patient treated with tofacitinib. The receptor source for this set is a human donor with alopecia areata.

The CDR3 coding sequence is TGTGCCAGCAAGGGACTCGGAACACCTCAAGAGACCCAGTACTTC. Translation: CASKGLGTPQETQYF. The genes are TRBV25-1 and TRBJ2-5; TRBD2 is a possible D gene (6 bases). Germline loops: CDR1 MGHDK, CDR2 SYGVNS. Trimming took 7 bases from V and 2 from J, leaving 17 bases between them. This CDR3 has 15 residues.

The sample holds one count of this clone. J is TRBJ1-2 and V is TRBV6-5; the D gene is possibly TRBD1 (5 bases). This CDR3 is 15 amino acids long. The ends were cut back, 7 bases at V and 6 bases at J, with 21 bases in the middle. Germline CDR1 MNHEY, CDR2 SVGAGI. The CDR3 DNA follows: TGTGCCAGCACCCAGTGGGGGGTGTGGGGCCATGGCTACACCTTC. Protein: CASTQWGVWGHGYTF.

The V and J genes are TRBV7-9 and TRBJ2-1; TRBD1 matches 9 bases. CDR1 is SEHNR, CDR2 FQNEAQ, per germline (reference sequence). This CDR3 contains 15 residues. V lost 5 bases and J lost 1; bases outside the gene matches: 3. The CDR3 spells CASSPDRGSYNEQFF. The CDR3 DNA sequence: TGTGCCAGCAGCCCCGACAGGGGGTCCTACAATGAGCAGTTCTTC. Full variable domain (rest looked up from reference TRBV7-9 and TRBJ2-1): DTGVSQNPRHKITKRGQNVTFRCDPISEHNRLYWYRQTLGQGPEFLTYFQNEAQLEKSRLLSDRFSAERPKGSFSTLEIQRTEQGDSAMYLCASSPDRGSYNEQFFGPGTRLTVL.

This clone appeared a single time. The chain carries TRBV7-9 and TRBJ2-5; D could derive from TRBD1 or TRBD2 (5 bases each). Trimming took off 1 base at V and 2 bases at J, with 11 bases between the two ends. Germline V gives CDR1 SEHNR, CDR2 FQNEAQ (reference sequence). There are 15 residues in the CDR3. The CDR3 sequence is CASSLGGPRQETQYF. The CDR3 DNA sequence: TGTGCCAGCAGCTTAGGGGGACCCAGACAAGAGACCCAGTACTTC. The complete variable domain, with remaining parts taken from reference TRBV7-9 and TRBJ2-5, reads DTGVSQNPRHKITKRGQNVTFRCDPISEHNRLYWYRQTLGQGPEFLTYFQNEAQLEKSRLLSDRFSAERPKGSFSTLEIQRTEQGDSAMYLCASSLGGPRQETQYFGPGTRLLVL.

This chain uses TRBV4-1 with TRBJ1-4; no definite D call. Trimming took off 4 bases at V and 5 bases at J, with 8 bases between the two ends. This CDR3 region has 13 residues. CDR1 is MGHRA and CDR2 is YSYEKL in the germline V gene. CDR3 sequence reads: CASSLRTNEKLFF. CDR3 DNA sequence: TGCGCCAGCAGCCTCCGGACGAATGAAAAACTGTTTTTT.

The V call is TRBV6-1, the J call TRBJ1-1; 7 nucleotides line up with TRBD1. Per germline, CDR1 MNHNS and CDR2 SASEGT. The CDR3 is made up of 14 amino acids. V shed 3 bases and J 6 bases; nucleotides not matched to a gene: 7. CDR3 amino acids: CASSDRQGQSEAFF. CDR3 nucleotides: TGTGCCAGCAGTGATAGACAGGGCCAATCTGAAGCTTTCTTT.

The chain has TRBV2 and TRBJ1-5; D not resolved. The CDR3 length is 14 residues. V lost 4 bases to trimming and J lost 3 bases, with 10 bases between them. Germline lookup yields CDR1 SNHLY and CDR2 FYNNEI. CDR3 loop: CASSVSYNNQPQHF. CDR3 in DNA: TGTGCCAGCAGTGTGTCTTACAACAATCAGCCCCAGCATTTT.

J is TRBJ1-6 and V is TRBV2, with a possible D match to TRBD1 (6 bases). The CDR3 contains 15 residues. The germline V and J ends were trimmed by 4 bases and 9 bases, with 16 bases remaining between them. Germline V CDR1 and CDR2: SNHLY, FYNNEI. The chain's CDR3 is CASSAIGGVGSPLHF. The CDR3 DNA follows: TGTGCCAGCAGTGCGATAGGGGGAGTCGGTTCACCCCTCCACTTT.

This chain joins TRBV29-1 and TRBJ2-3; tentatively, D is TRBD1 or TRBD2 (5 bases each). Germline CDR1 is SQVTM and CDR2 is ANQGSEA. V was cut by 4 bases and J by 4 bases, with 9 bases left in between. The CDR3 loop spans 12 amino acids. CDR3 in amino acids: CSVGDRADTQYF. In nucleotides, the CDR3 is TGCAGCGTTGGGGACCGGGCAGATACGCAGTATTTT.

The chain has TRBV7-2 and TRBJ2-5, with D tentatively TRBD2 (6 bases). The germline gives CDR1 SGHTA, CDR2 FQGNSA. The CDR3 has 12 residues. V shed 9 bases and J shed 2 bases, with 10 bases lying between them. The CDR3 DNA sequence: TGTGCCAGGCGGGACCTTCAAGAGACCCAGTACTTC. This sequence encodes CARRDLQETQYF.